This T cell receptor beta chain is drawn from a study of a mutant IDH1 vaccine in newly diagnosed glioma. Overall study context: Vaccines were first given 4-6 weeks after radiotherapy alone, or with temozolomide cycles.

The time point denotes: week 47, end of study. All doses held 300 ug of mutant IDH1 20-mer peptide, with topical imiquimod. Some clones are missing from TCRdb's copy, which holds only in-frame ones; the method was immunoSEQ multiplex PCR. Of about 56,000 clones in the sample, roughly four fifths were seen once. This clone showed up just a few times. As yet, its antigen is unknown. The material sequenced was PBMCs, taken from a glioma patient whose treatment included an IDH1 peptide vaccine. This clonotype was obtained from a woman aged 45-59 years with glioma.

CDR3 in DNA: TGTGCCAGCAGTGAACGGGGCGAGCCCCAGCATTTT. Residues: CASSERGEPQHF. The J gene is TRBJ1-5, the V gene TRBV6-1, with D maybe TRBD1 (5 bases). The CDR3 spans 12 residues. Per germline, CDR1 MNHNS and CDR2 SASEGT. V was clipped by 2 bases and J by 8 bases, with 7 bases between them.